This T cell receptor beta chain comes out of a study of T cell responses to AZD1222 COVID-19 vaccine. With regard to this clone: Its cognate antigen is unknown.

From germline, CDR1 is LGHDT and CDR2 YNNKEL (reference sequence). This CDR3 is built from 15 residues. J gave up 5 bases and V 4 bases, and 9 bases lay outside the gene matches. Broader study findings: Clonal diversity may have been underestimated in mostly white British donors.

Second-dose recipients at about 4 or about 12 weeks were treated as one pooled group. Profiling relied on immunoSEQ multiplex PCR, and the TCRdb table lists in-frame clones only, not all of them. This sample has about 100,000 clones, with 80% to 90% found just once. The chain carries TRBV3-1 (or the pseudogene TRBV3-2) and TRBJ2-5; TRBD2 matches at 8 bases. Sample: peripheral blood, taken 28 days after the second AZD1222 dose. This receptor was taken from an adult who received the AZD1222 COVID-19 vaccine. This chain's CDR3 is CASSRNSGKEETQYF. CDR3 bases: TGTGCCAGCAGCCGAAATAGCGGGAAGGAGGAGACCCAGTACTTC.